The entry below describes one T cell receptor beta chain. Trimming took 1 base from V and 0 from J; bases not matched to a gene: 9. Per germline, CDR1 MGHRA and CDR2 YSYEKL. This CDR3 region has 18 residues. TCRdb reprocessed the 5' RACE reads via MiXCR and lists one record per CDR3 protein. The sample lists 450,000 to 600,000 distinct CDR3 sequences; 17% were seen once. The data derive from a study of T cells after yellow fever vaccination. This receptor was taken from a man in his late teens or twenties who received the YFV17D yellow fever vaccine. J is TRBJ2-5 and V is TRBV4-1, with TRBD2 identical over 9 bases. This specimen consisted of PBMCs, obtained 5 days after the first yellow fever vaccination. The CDR3 reads CASSQGYRSGGNQETQYF. Here the CDR3 DNA reads TGCGCCAGCAGCCAAGGTTATCGTAGCGGGGGTAACCAAGAGACCCAGTACTTC.